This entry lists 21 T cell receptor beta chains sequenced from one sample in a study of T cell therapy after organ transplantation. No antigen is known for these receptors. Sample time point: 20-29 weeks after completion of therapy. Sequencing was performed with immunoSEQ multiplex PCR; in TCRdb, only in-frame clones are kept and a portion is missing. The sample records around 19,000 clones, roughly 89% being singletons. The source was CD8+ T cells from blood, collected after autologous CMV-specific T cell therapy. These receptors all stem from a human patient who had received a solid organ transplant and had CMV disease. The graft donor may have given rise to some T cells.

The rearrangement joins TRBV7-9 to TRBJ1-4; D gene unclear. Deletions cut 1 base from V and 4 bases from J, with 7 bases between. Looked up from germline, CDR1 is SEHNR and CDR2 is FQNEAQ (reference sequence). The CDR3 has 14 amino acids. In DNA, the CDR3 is TGTGCCAGCAGCTTAGTGGGTCTTAATGAAAAACTGTTTTTT. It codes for CASSLVGLNEKLFF.

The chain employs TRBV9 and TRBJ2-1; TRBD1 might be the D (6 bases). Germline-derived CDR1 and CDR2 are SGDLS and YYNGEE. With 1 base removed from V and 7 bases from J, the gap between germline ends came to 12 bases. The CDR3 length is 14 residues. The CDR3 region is CASSVLGARNEQFF. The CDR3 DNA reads TGTGCCAGCAGCGTATTGGGGGCGCGGAATGAGCAGTTCTTC. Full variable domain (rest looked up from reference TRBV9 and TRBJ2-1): DSGVTQTPKHLITATGQRVTLRCSPRSGDLSVYWYQQSLDQGLQFLIQYYNGEERAKGNILERFSAQQFPDLHSELNLSSLELGDSALYFCASSVLGARNEQFFGPGTRLTVL.

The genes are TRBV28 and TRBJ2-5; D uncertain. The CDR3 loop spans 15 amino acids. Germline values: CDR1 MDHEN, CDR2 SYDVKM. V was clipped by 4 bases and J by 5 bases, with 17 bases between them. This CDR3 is CASSSPSDLGETQYF. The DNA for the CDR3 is TGTGCCAGCAGTTCACCCAGCGATCTGGGGGAGACCCAGTACTTC. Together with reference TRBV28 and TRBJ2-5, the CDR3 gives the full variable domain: DVKVTQSSRYLVKRTGEKVFLECVQDMDHENMFWYRQDPGLGLRLIYFSYDVKMKEKGDIPEGYSVSREKKERFSLILESASTNQTSMYLCASSSPSDLGETQYFGPGTRLLVL.

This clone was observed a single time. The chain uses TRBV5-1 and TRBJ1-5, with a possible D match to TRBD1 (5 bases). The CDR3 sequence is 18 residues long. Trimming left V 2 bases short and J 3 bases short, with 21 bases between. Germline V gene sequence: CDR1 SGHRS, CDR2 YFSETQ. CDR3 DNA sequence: TGCGCCAGCAGCTTCATTCGAGGGGCAGAGCCGCACAATCAGCCCCAGCATTTT. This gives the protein CASSFIRGAEPHNQPQHF.

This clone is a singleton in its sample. The CDR3 DNA is TGTGCCAGCAGTTTCCTGGGAACGGGGGAGACCCAGTACTTC. Translating gives CASSFLGTGETQYF. The chain employs TRBV27 and TRBJ2-5; D perhaps matches TRBD2 (5 bases). This CDR3 comprises 14 residues. CDR1 MNHEY and CDR2 SMNVEV come from the germline V gene (reference sequence). Trimming shortened V by 3 bases and J by 5 bases, and 13 bases separated the two germline ends.

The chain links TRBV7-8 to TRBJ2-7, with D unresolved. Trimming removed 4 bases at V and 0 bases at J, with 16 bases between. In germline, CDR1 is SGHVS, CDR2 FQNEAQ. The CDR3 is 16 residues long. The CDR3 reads CASSSTRVGNSYEQYF. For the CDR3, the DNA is TGTGCCAGCAGCTCGACAAGGGTTGGGAACTCCTACGAGCAGTACTTC.

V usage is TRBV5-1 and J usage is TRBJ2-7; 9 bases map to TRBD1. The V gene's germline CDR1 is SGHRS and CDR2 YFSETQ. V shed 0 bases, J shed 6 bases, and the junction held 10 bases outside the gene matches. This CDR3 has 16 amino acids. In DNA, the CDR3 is TGCGCCAGCAGCTTGGCCGTTGGGACAGGGCTTCCCGAGCAGTACTTC. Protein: CASSLAVGTGLPEQYF.

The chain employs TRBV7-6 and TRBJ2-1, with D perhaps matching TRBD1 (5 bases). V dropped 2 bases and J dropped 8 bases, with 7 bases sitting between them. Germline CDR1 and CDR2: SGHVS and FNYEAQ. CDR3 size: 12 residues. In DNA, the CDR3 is TGTGCCAGCAGCTTAAGGGGTGATGAGCAGTTCTTC. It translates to CASSLRGDEQFF. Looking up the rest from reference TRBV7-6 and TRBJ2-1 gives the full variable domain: GAGVSQSPRYKVTKRGQDVALRCDPISGHVSLYWYRQALGQGPEFLTYFNYEAQQDKSGLPNDRFSAERPEGSISTLTIQRTEQRDSAMYRCASSLRGDEQFFGPGTRLTVL.

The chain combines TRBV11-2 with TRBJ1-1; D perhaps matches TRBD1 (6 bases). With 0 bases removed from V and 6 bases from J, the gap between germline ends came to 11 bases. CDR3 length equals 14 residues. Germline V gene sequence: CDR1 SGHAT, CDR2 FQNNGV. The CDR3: CASSLDRGGPEAFF. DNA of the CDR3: TGTGCCAGCAGCTTAGACCGGGGGGGGCCTGAAGCTTTCTTT.

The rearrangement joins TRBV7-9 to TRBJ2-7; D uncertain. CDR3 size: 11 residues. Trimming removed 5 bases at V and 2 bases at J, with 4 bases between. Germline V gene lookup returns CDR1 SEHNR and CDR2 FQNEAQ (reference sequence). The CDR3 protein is CASSNTYEQYF. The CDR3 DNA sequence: TGTGCCAGCAGCAACACCTACGAGCAGTACTTC.

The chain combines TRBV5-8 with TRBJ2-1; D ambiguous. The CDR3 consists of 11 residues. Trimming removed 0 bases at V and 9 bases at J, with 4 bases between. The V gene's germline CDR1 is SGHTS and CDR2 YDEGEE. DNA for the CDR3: TGTGCCAGCAGCTTGGCCGGTGAGCAGTTCTTC. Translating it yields CASSLAGEQFF.

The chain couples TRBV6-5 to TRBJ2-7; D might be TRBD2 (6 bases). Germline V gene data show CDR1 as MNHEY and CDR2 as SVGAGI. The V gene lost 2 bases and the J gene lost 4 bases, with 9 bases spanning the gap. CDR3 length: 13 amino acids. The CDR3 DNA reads TGTGCCAGCAGTTACGGGGGGACGTACGAGCAGTACTTC. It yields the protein CASSYGGTYEQYF.

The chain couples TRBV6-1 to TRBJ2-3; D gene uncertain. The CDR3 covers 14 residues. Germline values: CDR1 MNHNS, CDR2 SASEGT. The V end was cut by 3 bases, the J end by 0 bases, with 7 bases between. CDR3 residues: CASSEDPSTDTQYF. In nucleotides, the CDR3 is TGTGCCAGCAGTGAGGATCCCAGCACAGATACGCAGTATTTT.

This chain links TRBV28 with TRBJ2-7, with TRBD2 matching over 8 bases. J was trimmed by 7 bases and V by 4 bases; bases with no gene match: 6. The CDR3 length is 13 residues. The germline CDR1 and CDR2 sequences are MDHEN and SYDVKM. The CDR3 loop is CASSSRLAREQYF. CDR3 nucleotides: TGTGCCAGCAGTTCTAGACTAGCGCGGGAGCAGTACTTC.

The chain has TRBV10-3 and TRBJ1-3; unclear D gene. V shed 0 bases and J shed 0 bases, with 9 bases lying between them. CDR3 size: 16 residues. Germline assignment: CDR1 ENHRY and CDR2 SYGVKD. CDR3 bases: TGTGCCATCAGTGAGTCTAACTTGGGCTCTGGAAACACCATATATTTT. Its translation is CAISESNLGSGNTIYF.

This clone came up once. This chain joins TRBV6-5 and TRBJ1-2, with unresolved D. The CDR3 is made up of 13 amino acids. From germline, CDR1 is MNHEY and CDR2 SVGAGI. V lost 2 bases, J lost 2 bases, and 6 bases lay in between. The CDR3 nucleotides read TGTGCCAGCAGTTACGAGCACAACTATGGCTACACCTTC. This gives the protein CASSYEHNYGYTF.

The CDR3 DNA reads as TGCAGCGTTGCAGGTCGTGGGGGAGAGGGCACAGATACGCAGTATTTT. Residues: CSVAGRGGEGTDTQYF. This sequence joins TRBV29-1 and TRBJ2-3; D is tentatively TRBD1 or TRBD2 (5 bases each). The V and J ends lost 4 bases and 1 base respectively, with 18 bases between them. This CDR3 region has 16 residues. Germline CDR1 reads SQVTM; CDR2 reads ANQGSEA.

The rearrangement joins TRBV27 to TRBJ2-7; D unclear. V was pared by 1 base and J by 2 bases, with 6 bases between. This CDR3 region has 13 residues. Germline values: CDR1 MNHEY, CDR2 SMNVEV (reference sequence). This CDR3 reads CASSLYWTYEQYF. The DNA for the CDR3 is TGTGCCAGCAGTTTATATTGGACCTACGAGCAGTACTTC.

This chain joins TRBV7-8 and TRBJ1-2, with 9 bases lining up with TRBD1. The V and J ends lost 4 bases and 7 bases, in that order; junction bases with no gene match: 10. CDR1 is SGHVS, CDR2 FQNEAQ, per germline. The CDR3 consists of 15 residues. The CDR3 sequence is CASSSYRGQWRGYTF. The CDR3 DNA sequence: TGTGCCAGCAGCTCGTACAGGGGGCAATGGCGTGGCTACACCTTC.

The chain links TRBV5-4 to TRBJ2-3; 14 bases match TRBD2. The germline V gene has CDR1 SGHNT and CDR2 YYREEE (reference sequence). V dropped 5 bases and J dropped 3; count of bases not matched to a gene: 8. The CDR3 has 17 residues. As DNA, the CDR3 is TGTGCCAGCAGGGGGACTAGCGGGGGAGCCGAGACAGATACGCAGTATTTT. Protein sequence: CASRGTSGGAETDTQYF.

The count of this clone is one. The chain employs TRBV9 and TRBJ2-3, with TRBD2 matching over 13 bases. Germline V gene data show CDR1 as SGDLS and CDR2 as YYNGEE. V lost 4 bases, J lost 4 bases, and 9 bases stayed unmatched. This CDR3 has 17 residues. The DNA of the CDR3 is TGTGCCAGCAGCCCGGAGGGACTAGCGGGACAAGCAGATACGCAGTATTTT. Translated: CASSPEGLAGQADTQYF. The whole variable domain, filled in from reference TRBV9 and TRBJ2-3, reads DSGVTQTPKHLITATGQRVTLRCSPRSGDLSVYWYQQSLDQGLQFLIQYYNGEERAKGNILERFSAQQFPDLHSELNLSSLELGDSALYFCASSPEGLAGQADTQYFGPGTRLTVL.